This T cell receptor beta chain was recovered during a study of T cell clonality in common variable immunodeficiency. Profiled with immunoSEQ multiplex PCR; TCRdb holds only in-frame clones, not every one. The sample was found to contain around 47,000 clones, and every one recurs. This clone has at least ten counts. The antigen remains undetermined. Broader study findings: The cause of increased CVID clonality remains unclear without subpopulation sequencing.

This receptor was obtained from a person between 18 and 75 years old in good health. Sequencing was carried out using peripheral blood mononuclear cells.

This CDR3 reads CASSLEAVNTEAFF. Incomplete CDR3 DNA: TGTGCCAGCAGCTTAGAGGCCGTGAACACTGAA. The chain links TRBV7-2 to TRBJ1-1; no firm D call. The read stops 3 residues short of the end of the CDR3; the missing end is completed from the germline J gene. Trimming took 1 base from V and 0 from J, leaving 6 bases between them. From germline, CDR1 is SGHTA and CDR2 FQGNSA. The CDR3 loop spans 14 amino acids.